Listed below are T cell receptor beta chains from one sample, sequenced in a study of a mutant IDH1 vaccine in newly diagnosed glioma. TCRdb's table, derived via immunoSEQ multiplex PCR, lists solely in-frame clones and lacks some. The sample holds roughly 30,000 clones, roughly 90% seen once. The antigens these receptors bind are not known. Sequencing was performed on PBMCs, taken from a glioma patient whose treatment included an IDH1 peptide vaccine. The receptors here all came from a man younger than 35 with glioma. The conserved cysteine and the conserved F or W are not part of the CDR3 here.

12	TRBV5-6	ASSFPQGGDTQY
11	TRBV2	ASRAGWSGELF
13	TRBV29-1	SVGPGQSGANVLT
15	TRBV5-1	ASSTNPGLAGGDQQF
12	TRBV4-3	ASSPAYSGNTIY
14	TRBV4-3	ASSPGLAGQLNEQF
12	TRBV5-1	ASSLMGIGTEAF
12	TRBV5-1	ASSGGPTSYEQY
14	TRBV4-2	ASSQESGVFYYGYT
11	TRBV6-5	ASSPNRHTEAF
10	TRBV18	ASSPSDRPLH
14	TRBV18	ASSFSSGTGTYEQY
12	TRBV2	ASTYVSSDQPQH
11	TRBV7-8	ATWGLAGGEQF
12	TRBV25-1	ASSALGTRYEQY